Sequencing of this T cell receptor (beta chain) was carried out in a study of blood T cell repertoires in COVID-19. Study-wide background: The samples span acute and convalescent COVID-19 from the United States, Italy and Spain.

Authors' methods: Using reference gene primer amplification, nucleated cell counts were estimated. TCRdb's table, derived via immunoSEQ multiplex PCR, lists solely in-frame clones and lacks some. Clone size and the V and J calls come from that table; the DNA yielded D and trimming. This sample carries approximately 140,000 clones, 75% to 85% of them seen once, and the ten largest clones take more than 7%. The length of the CDR3 is 12 residues. V lost 0 bases, J lost 12 bases, and 11 bases lay in between. Looked up from germline, CDR1 is KGHSH and CDR2 is LQKENI. V gene TRBV18 combines with J gene TRBJ1-1; D is ambiguous. Sequenced: peripheral blood. The sequence was obtained from a human donor with acute or convalescent COVID-19. The donor label of this sample is uncertain. The CDR3 DNA is TGTGCCAGCTCACCACCAGCCGGTGAGACTTTCTTT. This sequence encodes CASSPPAGETFF.